One sample yielded the 8 T cell receptor beta chains listed below, sequenced in a study of STAT5B mutations in CD4+ large granular lymphocyte leukemia. Some clones are missing from TCRdb's copy, which holds only in-frame ones; the method was immunoSEQ multiplex PCR. The sample comprises 20,000 to 25,000 clones, over 70% of which are singletons, and roughly 4% rests with the top ten. The sequenced sample consisted of CD4+ T cells from blood buffy coats. These receptors came from a human donor in good health.

The chain joins TRBV5-1 to TRBJ2-5; D may correspond to TRBD1 or TRBD2 (5 bases each). The last part of the DNA fits TRBJ2-7 better; the J call may be wrong. CDR1 is SGHRS and CDR2 is YFSETQ in the germline V gene. This CDR3 is 14 amino acids long. CDR3: CASSPVGPIYEQYF. The DNA of the CDR3 is TGCGCCAGCAGCCCTGTGGGACCCATCTACGAGCAGTACTTC.

This chain connects TRBV5-1 to TRBJ2-5; 13 nucleotides align to TRBD2. Germline CDR1 SGHRS, CDR2 YFSETQ. The V gene end was trimmed by 0 bases and the J gene end by 3 bases; junction bases not matched to a gene: 2. The CDR3 sequence is 16 residues long. The CDR3 nucleotides read TGCGCCAGCAGCTTGGGGGGACTAGCGGGAAAAGAGACCCAGTACTTC. Its protein product is CASSLGGLAGKETQYF.

Of note for this clone: Distinct nucleotide sequences in the sample also encode this CDR3. This rearrangement joins TRBV5-1 to TRBJ2-7, with 8 bases fitting TRBD2. This CDR3 is 14 amino acids long. J lost 1 base, V lost 2 bases, and 2 bases had no gene match. Looked up from germline, CDR1 is SGHRS and CDR2 is YFSETQ. CDR3 in DNA: TGCGCCAGCAGCTTAAGCGGGGGTTCCTACGAGCAGTACTTC. This codes for CASSLSGGSYEQYF.

The gene calls are TRBV10-2 and TRBJ2-7, with D perhaps TRBD2 (5 bases). This CDR3 is built from 14 residues. From germline, CDR1 is WSHSY and CDR2 SAAADI. Trimming left V 3 bases short and J 4 bases short, with 13 bases between. The CDR3 DNA is TGCGCCAGCAGTGATCGGGATGGGGTTTACGAGCAGTACTTC. Protein: CASSDRDGVYEQYF.

The gene calls are TRBV5-4 and TRBJ2-5, with 7 bases fitting TRBD2. The V gene's germline CDR1 is SGHNT and CDR2 YYREEE (reference sequence). Germline trimming cut 0 bases from V and 2 bases from J; bases unmatched to any gene: 13. The CDR3 totals 18 residues. CDR3 sequence reads: CASSLGPASGASQETQYF. CDR3 in DNA: TGTGCCAGCAGCTTGGGCCCCGCTAGCGGAGCGTCTCAAGAGACCCAGTACTTC.

The chain employs TRBV28 and TRBJ1-4; D is possibly TRBD1 (5 bases). The germline V and J ends were trimmed by 7 bases and 7 bases, with 7 bases remaining between them. The CDR3 is 11 amino acids. CDR1 and CDR2 from the germline V gene are MDHEN and SYDVKM. The CDR3: CASTGGEKLFF. CDR3 bases: TGTGCCAGCACTGGGGGTGAAAAACTGTTTTTT.

The chain combines TRBV11-2 with TRBJ1-1; no clear D gene. Germline V CDR1 and CDR2: SGHAT, FQNNGV. V shed 2 bases and J shed 1 base, with 20 bases lying between them. The CDR3 loop spans 18 amino acids. The CDR3 reads CASSLHTQYLAQNTEAFF. The CDR3 bases are TGTGCCAGCAGCTTACATACCCAGTATCTAGCCCAGAACACTGAAGCTTTCTTT. Drawing the rest from reference TRBV11-2 and TRBJ1-1, the complete variable domain is EAGVAQSPRYKIIEKRQSVAFWCNPISGHATLYWYQQILGQGPKLLIQFQNNGVVDDSQLPKDRFSAERLKGVDSTLKIQPAKLEDSAVYLCASSLHTQYLAQNTEAFFGQGTRLTVV.

J is TRBJ2-7 and V is TRBV5-1, with no clear D. Germline V CDR1 and CDR2: SGHRS, YFSETQ. The V end was cut by 4 bases, the J end by 4 bases, with 18 bases between. CDR3 size: 15 residues. The CDR3 region has the DNA TGCGCCAGCAGCCTGCAGACTGACCCTACGTACGAGCAGTACTTC. This codes for CASSLQTDPTYEQYF.